Sequencing of this T cell receptor beta chain was carried out in a study of T cell responses to AZD1222 COVID-19 vaccine. Study-wide results and caveats: A mostly white British donor set with more females was recruited, and clonal diversity was possibly underestimated. Close to half of spike-specific TCRs reportedly recognize unmutated variant regions.

The assay was immunoSEQ multiplex PCR, and TCRdb's table has in-frame clones only and misses some. The sample has 90,000 to 110,000 clones; about 88% are singletons. There are 12 residues in the CDR3. CDR1 and CDR2 from the germline V gene are MNHEY and SVGAGI. The ends lost 6 bases at V and 16 bases at J; junction bases unmatched: 10. On this clone: Its antigen is still unknown.

The material sequenced was peripheral blood, taken 28 days after the second AZD1222 dose. This clonotype was sampled from an adult who received the AZD1222 COVID-19 vaccine. The rearrangement joins TRBV6-5 to TRBJ2-1, with 9 bases matching TRBD1. The CDR3 loop is CASSSLGTGLFF. In DNA form, the CDR3 reads TGTGCCAGCAGCTCTTTGGGGACAGGGCTATTCTTC.